The rows below give T cell receptor beta chains drawn from one sample of a study of molecular identifiers for immune sequencing clone quantification. MiXCR was run by TCRdb on the PCR reads, yielding one entry per CDR3 protein. In the table there are approximately 97,000 distinct CDR3 sequences, about 24% of which are singletons. Source material: naive CD8+ T cells from blood, with Jurkat cell RNA spiked in. Every receptor here comes from a human donor in good health. Some libraries in this study had Jurkat cell RNA spiked in. Both conserved end residues are part of each CDR3.

TRBV6-2/TRBV6-3	TRBJ2-2	CASSMTGNTGELFF
TRBV7-3	TRBJ1-1	CASSLFVGDTEAFF
TRBV7-9	TRBJ2-2	CASSIQGAGELFF
TRBV6-5	TRBJ1-2	CASSYRGTYYGYTF
TRBV12-3/TRBV12-4	TRBJ2-1	CASSPSLVDEQFF
TRBV28	TRBJ2-3	CASIRLAGGRYTQYF
TRBV20-1	TRBJ1-5	CSAQGPYISNQPQHF
TRBV11-2	TRBJ2-7	CASSHPHLYEQYF
TRBV19	TRBJ2-3	CASSASGLRTDTQYF
TRBV3-1	TRBJ2-2	CASSQVELTGELFF
TRBV5-5	TRBJ2-7	CASSFRQGAISSYEQYF
TRBV6-6	TRBJ1-4	CASSGGAEELFF
TRBV29-1	TRBJ2-7	CSVLQGPEQYF
TRBV30	TRBJ2-7	CAGSGGSYEQYF
TRBV30	TRBJ2-3	CAWSLNSPSTDTQYF
TRBV9	TRBJ2-1	CASNGGESYNEQFF
TRBV28	TRBJ2-1	CASSNGPYSYNEQFF
TRBV7-2	TRBJ2-7	CASSATGLAGYEQYF
TRBV15	TRBJ2-3	CAPSLYRAPPDTQYF
TRBV20-1	TRBJ1-1	CSARVRWSNTEAFF
TRBV20-1	TRBJ2-1	CSARVLATSSLSYNEQFF
TRBV30	TRBJ1-1	CAWNAGRMNTEAFF
TRBV9	TRBJ2-3	CASSERTAVLGTDTQYF
TRBV4-1	TRBJ2-1	CASSLVPEGSEQFF
TRBV27	TRBJ2-7	CASSLYTGVEQYF
TRBV27	TRBJ2-3	CASSSRRDPPAPPYF
TRBV11-2	TRBJ2-5	CASSLVSMGSEIQYF
TRBV13	TRBJ2-1	CASSMTGGSGNEQFF
TRBV27	TRBJ2-7	CASSLSYGSEQYF
TRBV13	TRBJ2-7	CASSVRDIQPYEQYF
TRBV6-2/TRBV6-3	TRBJ2-4	CASSYSPERQLNIQYF
TRBV4-3	TRBJ2-7	CASSQDYTAADYEQYF
TRBV9	TRBJ2-3	CASSVVSATDTQYF
TRBV28	TRBJ2-7	CASSFPGPRTYEQYF
TRBV9	TRBJ2-7	CASSVVDGGPYEQYF
TRBV7-9	TRBJ1-5	CASSLAVTDHSNQPQHF
TRBV6-2/TRBV6-3	TRBJ1-2	CASSYEFSYGYTF
TRBV5-1	TRBJ2-6	CASSLTGTGDWGANVLTF
TRBV7-2	TRBJ2-3	CASSPWTGYADTQYF
TRBV12-3/TRBV12-4	TRBJ2-2	CASSSTGTGGPGTGELFF
TRBV5-6	TRBJ2-3	CASSFGDKRTDTQYF
TRBV4-3	TRBJ1-1	CASSQDREGGQDTEAFF
TRBV6-2/TRBV6-3	TRBJ2-7	CASRHLRPSSYEQYF
TRBV14	TRBJ2-7	CASSRGVLEQYF
TRBV7-6	TRBJ2-7	CASSLGGYERYF
TRBV12-3/TRBV12-4	TRBJ1-6	CASSLGFGSSPLHF
TRBV7-9	TRBJ2-2	CASRTGAAGELFF
TRBV6-2/TRBV6-3	TRBJ2-1	CASSYSRQLSSYNEQFF
TRBV4-3	TRBJ2-7	CASSQDWGYEQYF
TRBV19	TRBJ2-7	CASSPSRAYEQYF
TRBV27	TRBJ2-3	CASSFLEGLAGDTQYF
TRBV5-4	TRBJ2-3	CASSFEGTSTDTQYF
TRBV4-1	TRBJ2-5	CACSQGNGVEETQYF
TRBV20-1	TRBJ2-3	CSASEEADTQYF
TRBV2	TRBJ2-7	CASKGLAGGYEQYF